This TCR beta chain was profiled in a study of cytomegalovirus exposure and HLA in healthy donors. Study-wide findings and caveats: Later analysis identified several of the most significant clusters that appeared linked to common viral pathogens. Most subjects had HLA-A and HLA-B alleles reportedly predicted accurately by TCR beta sequences.

This CDR3 has 15 residues. Germline trimming cut 6 bases from V and 5 bases from J; bases unmatched to any gene: 11. Germline values: CDR1 SNHLY, CDR2 FYNNEI. Worth noting for this clone: Its antigen is not identified.

It was with 60 Vbeta and 13 Jbeta primers that the PCR ran. This table comes from immunoSEQ multiplex PCR, and its TCRdb copy is limited to in-frame clones, with some not included. The table records 35,000 to 45,000 clones, approximately 55% of them present only once. The sequenced material came from PBMCs. The origin of this receptor is a human donor in good health. The chain uses TRBV2 and TRBJ1-1; 8 nucleotides align to TRBD1. The CDR3 region has the DNA TGTGCCAGCAGGGAGGACAGGGCTGTGGGAACTGAAGCTTTCTTT. This gives the protein CASREDRAVGTEAFF.